One and the same sample provided the 30 T cell receptor beta chains below, sequenced in a study of shared clonotypes between healthy human individuals. This table comes from immunoSEQ multiplex PCR, and its TCRdb copy is limited to in-frame clones, with some not included. The sample shows about 2 million clones, about 95% of them seen only once. Naive CD8 cells, CD45RO-negative and positively selected for CCR7, excluded terminally differentiated effector memory CD45RA+ cells. Material: naive CD8+ T cells sorted from blood. The receptors originated from a man between 18 and 35 years old in good health.

This clone was counted between two and nine times. The chain carries TRBV29-1 and TRBJ2-3; a possible D gene is TRBD1 (6 bases). From germline, CDR1 is SQVTM and CDR2 ANQGSEA. The CDR3 has 12 residues. The V end was cut by 8 bases, the J end by 1 base, with 10 bases between. The CDR3 coding sequence is TGCAGCTTGTGGACAGGCACAGATACGCAGTATTTT. Translating gives CSLWTGTDTQYF.

The chain has TRBV9 and TRBJ2-1; 7 nucleotides match TRBD2. This CDR3 is built from 16 residues. In germline, CDR1 is SGDLS, CDR2 YYNGEE. V lost 0 bases to trimming and J lost 0 bases; unmatched junction nucleotides: 3. CDR3 sequence (DNA): TGTGCCAGCAGCGTAGCTCTAGCGGTCTCCTACAATGAGCAGTTCTTC. This encodes CASSVALAVSYNEQFF.

This clone was counted a single time. The chain carries TRBV6-1 and TRBJ1-1; 8 positions agree with TRBD1. Trimming at V came to 6 bases and at J to 7 bases, leaving 7 bases not matched to a gene. The CDR3 has 13 residues. The germline V gene has CDR1 MNHNS and CDR2 SASEGT. The CDR3, as DNA: TGTGCCAGCAGCATGCAGGGGGCAAGTGAAGCTTTCTTT. Translated, it gives CASSMQGASEAFF.

The CDR3 coding sequence is TGTGCCACGCAACTAGCGGTCAGCTCCTACGAGCAGTACTTC. Translating it yields CATQLAVSSYEQYF. The rearrangement uses TRBV10-3 and TRBJ2-7; 8 positions agree with TRBD2. Germline trimming cut 10 bases from V and 0 bases from J; bases unmatched to any gene: 8. The CDR3 runs 14 residues. Germline-derived CDR1 and CDR2 are ENHRY and SYGVKD.

The gene calls are TRBV29-1 and TRBJ2-7, with a weak D call TRBD2 (7 bases). Germline V gene data show CDR1 as SQVTM and CDR2 as ANQGSEA. This CDR3 is built from 13 residues. The V end lost 4 bases, the J end lost 5 bases, and 15 bases lay between the germline ends. CDR3 loop: CSVGGGAGDEQYF. The CDR3 DNA follows: TGCAGCGTTGGAGGGGGGGCTGGTGACGAGCAGTACTTC.

The chain uses TRBV28 and TRBJ2-1; tentatively, D is TRBD1 (6 bases). The CDR3 runs to 17 residues. Deletions cut 5 bases from V and 2 bases from J, with 19 bases between. The germline V gene has CDR1 MDHEN and CDR2 SYDVKM. In DNA form, the CDR3 reads TGTGCCAGCAGTCTAGGGGCAGGGGAAGGGACCTACAATGAGCAGTTCTTC. It specifies CASSLGAGEGTYNEQFF.

The chain has TRBV10-3 and TRBJ1-2; D ambiguous. V shed 7 bases and J shed 0 bases, with 12 bases lying between them. The CDR3 runs 14 residues. Looked up from germline, CDR1 is ENHRY and CDR2 is SYGVKD. As DNA, the CDR3 is TGTGCCATCACGGGCTCAGTCACTAACTATGGCTACACCTTC. This translates into CAITGSVTNYGYTF.

The J gene is TRBJ1-2, the V gene TRBV30; 8 bases are a match to TRBD1. This CDR3 is built from 16 residues. V dropped 3 bases and J dropped 4; count of bases not matched to a gene: 13. Germline lookup yields CDR1 GTSNPN and CDR2 SVGIG (reference sequence). This chain's CDR3 is CAWSDERTGWIYGYTF. DNA for the CDR3: TGTGCCTGGAGCGACGAGAGGACAGGGTGGATCTATGGCTACACCTTC.

The count of this clone is one. The gene calls are TRBV27 and TRBJ1-5; the match to TRBD1 covers 7 bases. The germline V gene has CDR1 MNHEY and CDR2 SMNVEV (reference sequence). The V gene end was trimmed by 5 bases and the J gene end by 7 bases; junction bases not matched to a gene: 8. The CDR3 extends over 14 amino acids. The CDR3 loop reads CASSHRDSGQPQHF. The CDR3, as DNA: TGTGCCAGCAGTCACCGGGACAGCGGGCAGCCCCAGCATTTT.

The chain joins TRBV6-5 to TRBJ1-5; perhaps TRBD1 as D (5 bases). Trimming shortened V by 6 bases and J by 1 base, and 10 bases separated the two germline ends. The germline V gene has CDR1 MNHEY and CDR2 SVGAGI. This CDR3 has 14 residues. CDR3 in amino acids: CASRAGESNQPQHF. The CDR3 coding sequence is TGTGCCAGCAGGGCGGGGGAGAGCAATCAGCCCCAGCATTTT.

The chain recombines TRBV7-9 with TRBJ2-7; no clear D. The CDR3 extends over 16 amino acids. Trimming pared 10 bases from V and 1 base from J, leaving 23 bases between. The germline V gene encodes CDR1 SEHNR and CDR2 FQNEAQ (reference sequence). CDR3 coding DNA: TGTGCCATCCAAGGCCCTTCTTCTGGTGAATCCTACGAGCAGTACTTC. Residues: CAIQGPSSGESYEQYF.

The chain links TRBV9 to TRBJ2-7; D remains unclear. Germline-derived CDR1 and CDR2 are SGDLS and YYNGEE. This CDR3 contains 15 residues. Trimming pared 0 bases from V and 0 bases from J, leaving 10 bases between. The CDR3: CASSVGPSHSYEQYF. CDR3 bases: TGTGCCAGCAGCGTAGGGCCAAGCCACTCCTACGAGCAGTACTTC. The complete variable domain, with remaining parts taken from reference TRBV9 and TRBJ2-7, reads DSGVTQTPKHLITATGQRVTLRCSPRSGDLSVYWYQQSLDQGLQFLIQYYNGEERAKGNILERFSAQQFPDLHSELNLSSLELGDSALYFCASSVGPSHSYEQYFGPGTRLTVT.

CDR3 DNA sequence: TGTGCCACCAGCAGAGAAGGTGGACTTACACATGAGCAGTTCTTC. It codes for CATSREGGLTHEQFF. The chain has TRBV15 and TRBJ2-1, with D perhaps TRBD2 (5 bases). The CDR3 is made up of 15 amino acids. V lost 0 bases and J 8 bases, leaving 14 bases between the germline ends. Germline V CDR1 and CDR2: LNHNV, YYDKDF (reference sequence).

The chain joins TRBV5-5 to TRBJ1-5; no clear D gene. Germline values: CDR1 SGHKS, CDR2 YYEKEE (reference sequence). Trimming took 4 bases from V and 7 from J, leaving 18 bases between them. CDR3 size: 15 residues. Here the CDR3 DNA reads TGTGCCAGCAGCCCGCCGAGCGAGATCAACCAGCCCCAGCATTTT. Protein: CASSPPSEINQPQHF.

The chain uses TRBV7-6 and TRBJ1-4; a possible D gene is TRBD1 (5 bases). Germline lookup yields CDR1 SGHVS and CDR2 FNYEAQ. The CDR3 loop spans 14 amino acids. V was pared by 1 base and J by 7 bases, with 10 bases between. For the CDR3, the DNA is TGTGCCAGCAGCTTAGGGCAGGGTAGTGAAAAACTGTTTTTT. Residues: CASSLGQGSEKLFF. The full variable domain, its missing parts supplied by reference TRBV7-6 and TRBJ1-4, is GAGVSQSPRYKVTKRGQDVALRCDPISGHVSLYWYRQALGQGPEFLTYFNYEAQQDKSGLPNDRFSAERPEGSISTLTIQRTEQRDSAMYRCASSLGQGSEKLFFGSGTQLSVL.

V is TRBV19 and J is TRBJ2-1; weak D call: TRBD2 (5 bases). Trimming removed 3 bases at V and 6 bases at J, with 6 bases between. Per germline, CDR1 LNHDA and CDR2 SQIVND (reference sequence). CDR3 length equals 12 residues. The CDR3 sequence: CASSMGVNEQFF. CDR3 in DNA: TGTGCCAGTAGTATGGGAGTCAATGAGCAGTTCTTC.

This chain uses TRBV7-8 with TRBJ1-1, with a weak D call TRBD1 (6 bases). The CDR3 has 17 amino acids. The V gene lost 5 bases and the J gene lost 3 bases, with 22 bases spanning the gap. Germline V gene sequence: CDR1 SGHVS, CDR2 FQNEAQ. The DNA for the CDR3 is TGTGCCAGCAGCAACTCCGGGACAATAAACTCTGACACTGAAGCTTTCTTT. This sequence encodes CASSNSGTINSDTEAFF.

The rearrangement uses TRBV9 and TRBJ2-1; D call uncertain. With 5 bases removed from V and 2 bases from J, the gap between germline ends came to 8 bases. Germline values: CDR1 SGDLS, CDR2 YYNGEE. The CDR3 extends over 13 amino acids. CDR3 sequence reads: CASSQAPYNEQFF. The CDR3 DNA reads as TGTGCCAGCAGTCAGGCTCCCTACAATGAGCAGTTCTTC.

The chain has TRBV6-6 and TRBJ2-7; 8 bases are shared with TRBD1. The V and J ends lost 5 bases and 6 bases, in that order; junction bases with no gene match: 12. The CDR3 has 15 amino acids. The germline V gene has CDR1 MNHNY and CDR2 SVGAGI (reference sequence). CDR3 protein: CASSDVQGVDGEQYF. The DNA of the CDR3 is TGTGCCAGCAGTGACGTACAGGGGGTGGACGGCGAGCAGTACTTC.

The chain couples TRBV6-5 to TRBJ2-7; D remains unclear. Germline CDR1 and CDR2: MNHEY and SVGAGI. The CDR3 spans 15 residues. V was shortened by 4 bases and J by 4 bases, with 17 bases between the two germline ends. For the CDR3, the DNA is TGTGCCAGCAGTTTAGACCCAACCGCCCGGTACGAGCAGTACTTC. Its protein product is CASSLDPTARYEQYF.

The chain links TRBV15 to TRBJ2-5, with D hard to call. The CDR3 is 15 amino acids. V dropped 0 bases and J dropped 1 base, with 9 bases sitting between them. Germline V gives CDR1 LNHNV, CDR2 YYDKDF (reference sequence). This chain's CDR3 is CATSRDASSQETQYF. In nucleotides, the CDR3 is TGTGCCACCAGCAGAGATGCTTCTTCCCAAGAGACCCAGTACTTC.

This chain joins TRBV19 and TRBJ2-2, with 11 bases fitting TRBD1. CDR1 is LNHDA and CDR2 is SQIVND in the germline V gene (reference sequence). V was pared by 6 bases and J by 5 bases, with 11 bases of the junction left unmatched. The CDR3 is made up of 17 amino acids. CDR3 residues: CASRVFGQGARTGELFF. As DNA, the CDR3 is TGTGCCAGTAGAGTCTTCGGACAGGGGGCTCGGACCGGGGAGCTGTTTTTT. The complete variable domain, with remaining parts taken from reference TRBV19 and TRBJ2-2, reads DGGITQSPKYLFRKEGQNVTLSCEQNLNHDAMYWYRQDPGQGLRLIYYSQIVNDFQKGDIAEGYSVSREKKESFPLTVTSAQKNPTAFYLCASRVFGQGARTGELFFGEGSRLTVL.

The chain has TRBV4-3 and TRBJ1-1; D is unclear. Per the germline V gene, CDR1 is LGHNA and CDR2 is YSLEER. V dropped 0 bases and J dropped 4 bases, with 15 bases sitting between them. The CDR3 consists of 16 residues. The CDR3 DNA reads as TGCGCCAGCAGCCAAGATCCCCCCGGGGTGGGCACTGAAGCTTTCTTT. The encoded protein is CASSQDPPGVGTEAFF.

Worth noting for this clone: The same CDR3 is also encoded by other DNA sequences in this sample. The V and J genes are TRBV27 and TRBJ1-1; D unclear. V was clipped by 2 bases and J by 0 bases, with 4 bases between them. There are 13 residues in the CDR3. From germline, CDR1 is MNHEY and CDR2 SMNVEV (reference sequence). The CDR3: CASSLALNTEAFF. CDR3 coding DNA: TGTGCCAGCAGTTTAGCCCTGAACACTGAAGCTTTCTTT.

The chain links TRBV15 to TRBJ2-7; TRBD2 matches at 8 bases. Germline V CDR1 and CDR2: LNHNV, YYDKDF (reference sequence). The CDR3 is made up of 13 amino acids. With V trimmed by 4 bases and J by 5 bases, 4 bases remained unmatched. The CDR3 reads CATSTGLVDEQYF. CDR3 in DNA: TGTGCCACCAGCACGGGACTAGTTGACGAGCAGTACTTC.

Turning to this clone: The sample carries other DNA sequences with the same CDR3. This rearrangement joins TRBV5-6 to TRBJ1-1; no firm D call. The CDR3 totals 13 residues. Germline V gene lookup returns CDR1 SGHDT and CDR2 YYEEEE. Deletions cut 0 bases from V and 0 bases from J, with 3 bases between. The DNA for the CDR3 is TGTGCCAGCAGCTTGGGTATGAACACTGAAGCTTTCTTT. Its translation: CASSLGMNTEAFF.

With respect to this clone: Different DNA sequences within this sample yield the same CDR3. The chain joins TRBV11-2 to TRBJ1-2; weak D call: TRBD1 (6 bases). Between the trimmed V and J ends, which lost 5 bases and 4 bases, there was a span of 14 bases. The germline V gene has CDR1 SGHAT and CDR2 FQNNGV. This CDR3 contains 14 residues. In nucleotides, the CDR3 is TGTGCCAGCAGCCCGGGGGGGGGCATCTATGGCTACACCTTC. As protein: CASSPGGGIYGYTF.

The chain is built from TRBV4-2 and TRBJ1-1; 8 nucleotides match TRBD1. This CDR3 comprises 17 residues. Trimming at V came to 1 base and at J to 3 bases, leaving 10 bases not matched to a gene. Germline V gene sequence: CDR1 LGHNA, CDR2 YNFKEQ. As DNA, the CDR3 is TGTGCCAGCAGCCAAGCGGGACAGGCGATTGGGGACACTGAAGCTTTCTTT. Translating gives CASSQAGQAIGDTEAFF.

Turning to this clone: This specimen includes other DNA sequences encoding the same CDR3. The rearrangement links TRBV27 to TRBJ1-1, with 7 bases lining up with TRBD1. Germline V lookup: CDR1 MNHEY, CDR2 SMNVEV (reference sequence). The CDR3 extends over 16 amino acids. V trimming: 2 bases; J trimming: 1 base; junction bases outside the gene matches: 7. CDR3 sequence: CASSLSPGTANTEAFF. Written as DNA, the CDR3 is TGTGCCAGCAGTTTAAGTCCAGGGACAGCGAACACTGAAGCTTTCTTT.

The chain joins TRBV6-1 to TRBJ2-5; D is ambiguous. V lost 6 bases to trimming and J lost 10 bases, with 24 bases between them. Germline values: CDR1 MNHNS, CDR2 SASEGT. This CDR3 comprises 15 residues. Here the CDR3 reads CASRTGRSTSGDQYF. The CDR3 DNA sequence: TGTGCCAGCAGAACCGGACGGTCAACCTCGGGTGACCAGTACTTC.